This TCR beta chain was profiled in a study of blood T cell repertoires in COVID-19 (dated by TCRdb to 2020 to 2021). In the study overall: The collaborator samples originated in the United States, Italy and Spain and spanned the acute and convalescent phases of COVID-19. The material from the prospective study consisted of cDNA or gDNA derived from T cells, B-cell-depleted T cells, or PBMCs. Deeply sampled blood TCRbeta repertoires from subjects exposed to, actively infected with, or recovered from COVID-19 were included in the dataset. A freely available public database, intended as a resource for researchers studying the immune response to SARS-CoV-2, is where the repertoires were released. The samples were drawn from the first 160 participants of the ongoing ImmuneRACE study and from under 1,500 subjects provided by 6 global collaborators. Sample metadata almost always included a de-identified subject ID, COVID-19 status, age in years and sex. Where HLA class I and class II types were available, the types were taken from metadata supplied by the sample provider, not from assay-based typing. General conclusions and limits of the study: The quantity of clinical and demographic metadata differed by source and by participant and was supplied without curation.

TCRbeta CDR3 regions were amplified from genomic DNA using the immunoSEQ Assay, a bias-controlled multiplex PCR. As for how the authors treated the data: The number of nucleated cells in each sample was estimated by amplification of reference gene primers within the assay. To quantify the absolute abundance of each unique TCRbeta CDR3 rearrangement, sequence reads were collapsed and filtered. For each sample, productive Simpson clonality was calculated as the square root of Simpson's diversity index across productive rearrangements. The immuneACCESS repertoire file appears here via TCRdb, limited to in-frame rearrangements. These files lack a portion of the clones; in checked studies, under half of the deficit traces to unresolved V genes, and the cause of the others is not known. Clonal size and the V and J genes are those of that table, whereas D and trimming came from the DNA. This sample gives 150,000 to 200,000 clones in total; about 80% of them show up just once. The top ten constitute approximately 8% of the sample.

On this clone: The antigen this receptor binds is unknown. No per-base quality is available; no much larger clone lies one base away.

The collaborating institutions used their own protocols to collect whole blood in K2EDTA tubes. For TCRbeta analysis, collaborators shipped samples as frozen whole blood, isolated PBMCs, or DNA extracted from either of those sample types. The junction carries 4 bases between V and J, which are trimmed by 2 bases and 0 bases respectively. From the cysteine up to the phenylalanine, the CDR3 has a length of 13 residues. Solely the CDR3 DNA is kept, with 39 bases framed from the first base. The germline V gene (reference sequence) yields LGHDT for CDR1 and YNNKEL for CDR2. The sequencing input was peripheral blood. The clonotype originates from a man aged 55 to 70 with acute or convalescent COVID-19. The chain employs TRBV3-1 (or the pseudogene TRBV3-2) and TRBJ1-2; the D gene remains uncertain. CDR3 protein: CASSQITNYGYTF. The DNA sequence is TGTGCCAGCAGCCAAATTACTAACTATGGCTACACCTTC.